This entry describes one T cell receptor beta chain. Germline-derived CDR1 and CDR2 are SNHLY and FYNNEI. V was clipped by 0 bases and J by 5 bases, with 11 bases between them. This CDR3 is built from 15 residues. The study ran its PCR with 60 Vbeta and 13 Jbeta primers. Profiling relied on immunoSEQ multiplex PCR, and the TCRdb table lists in-frame clones only, not all of them. The sample holds roughly 200,000 clones, just under 80% seen once. The source of the sample is a study of cytomegalovirus exposure and HLA in healthy donors. The TCR was taken from a female donor in good health and CMV-seronegative. The sample taken for sequencing was PBMCs. The V call is TRBV2, the J call TRBJ1-5; no clear D gene. The CDR3 DNA is TGTGCCAGCAGTGAAGCGGGTGGAGGGCATCAGCCCCAGCATTTT. Encoded protein: CASSEAGGGHQPQHF.